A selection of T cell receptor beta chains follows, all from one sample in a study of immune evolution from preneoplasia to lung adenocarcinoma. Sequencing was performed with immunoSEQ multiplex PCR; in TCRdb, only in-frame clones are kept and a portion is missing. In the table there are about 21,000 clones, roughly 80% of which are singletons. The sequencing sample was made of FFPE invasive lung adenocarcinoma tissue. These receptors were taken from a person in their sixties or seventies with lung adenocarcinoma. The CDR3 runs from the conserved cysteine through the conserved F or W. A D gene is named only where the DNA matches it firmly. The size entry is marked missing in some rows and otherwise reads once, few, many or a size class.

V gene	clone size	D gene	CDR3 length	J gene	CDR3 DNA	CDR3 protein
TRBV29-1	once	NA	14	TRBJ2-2	TGCAGCGTTCCAGTCCAGCGGGCCCCCGGGGAGCTGTTTTTT	CSVPVQRAPGELFF
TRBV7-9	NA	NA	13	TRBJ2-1	TGTGCCAGCAGCCCAGGGACAACCACGGAGCAGTTCTTC	CASSPGTTTEQFF
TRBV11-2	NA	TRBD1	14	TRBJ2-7	TGTGCCAGCACCCCCGGGACAGGGGTCAACGAGCAGTACTTC	CASTPGTGVNEQYF
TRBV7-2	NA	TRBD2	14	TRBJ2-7	TGTGCCAGCACCGGACTAGCGGGGTGGGGCGAGCAGTACTTC	CASTGLAGWGEQYF
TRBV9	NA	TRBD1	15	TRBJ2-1	TGTGCCAGCAGCTCCCGGGACAGGGGGGTCGATGAGCAGTTCTTC	CASSSRDRGVDEQFF
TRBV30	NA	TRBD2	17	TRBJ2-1	TGTGCCTGGAGTACCCCCCGGGCTAGCGGGAGGAACAATGAGCAGTTCTTC	CAWSTPRASGRNNEQFF
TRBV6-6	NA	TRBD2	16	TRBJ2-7	TGTGCCAGCAGTTCCACTAGCGGGAGTGTTACAAGCGAGCAGTACTTC	CASSSTSGSVTSEQYF
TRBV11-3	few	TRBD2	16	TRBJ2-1	TGTGCCAGCAGCTTAGGCTACTCGACTAGCCTAGGCGAGCAGTTCTTC	CASSLGYSTSLGEQFF
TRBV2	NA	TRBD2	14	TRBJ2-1	TGTGCCACTCAACCCGGGGGGTACGTCAATGAGCAGTTCTTC	CATQPGGYVNEQFF
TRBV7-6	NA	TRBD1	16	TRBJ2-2	TGTGCCAGCAGCAAATACGGACAGGGTGCGCCCGGGGAGCTGTTTTTT	CASSKYGQGAPGELFF
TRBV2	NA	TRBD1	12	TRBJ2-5	TGTGCCAGCAGGACGACAGGGGGGACCCAGTACTTC	CASRTTGGTQYF
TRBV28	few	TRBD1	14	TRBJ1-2	TGTGCCAGCAGGACCGGGACAGGGGGCTGGGGCTACACCTTC	CASRTGTGGWGYTF
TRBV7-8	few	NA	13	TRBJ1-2	TGTGCCAGCAGCTTGTCCGGGGACTATGGCTACACCTTC	CASSLSGDYGYTF
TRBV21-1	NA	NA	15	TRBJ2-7	TGTGCCAGCAGCGTTTACCGACAGAACGCGGAGGAGCAGTACTTC	CASSVYRQNAEEQYF
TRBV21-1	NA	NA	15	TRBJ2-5	TGTGCCAGCAGCAAAGTATCAGGGGACGGAGAGACCCAGTACTTC	CASSKVSGDGETQYF
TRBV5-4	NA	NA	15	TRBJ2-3	TGTGCCAGCAGCTTGGACCAGCGGATCACAGATACGCAGTATTTT	CASSLDQRITDTQYF
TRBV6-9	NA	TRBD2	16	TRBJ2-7	TGTGCCAGCAGACGCCCCGGGACTAGCAGCTCCTACGAGCAGTACTTC	CASRRPGTSSSYEQYF
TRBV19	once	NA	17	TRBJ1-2	TGTGCCAGTAGGAATACCCGGCTAGCCAGAGCTAACTATGGCTACACCTTC	CASRNTRLARANYGYTF
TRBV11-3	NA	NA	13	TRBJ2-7	TGTGCCAGCAGCTTCGGACAGAGCTACGAGCAGTACTTC	CASSFGQSYEQYF
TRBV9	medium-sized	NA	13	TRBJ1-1	TGTGCCAGCAGCGTAGTCCCCTACACTGAAGCTTTCTTT	CASSVVPYTEAFF
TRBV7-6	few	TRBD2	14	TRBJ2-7	TGTGCCAGCAGCCAGACGGCTAGCGGAGACGAGCAGTACTTC	CASSQTASGDEQYF
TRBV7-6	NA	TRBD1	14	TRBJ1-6	TGTGCCAGCAGCTCCGAGGGGGCGAATTCACCCCTCCACTTT	CASSSEGANSPLHF
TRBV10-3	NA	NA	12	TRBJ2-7	TGTGCCATCAGTGGACGAGACCGTGAGCAGTACTTC	CAISGRDREQYF
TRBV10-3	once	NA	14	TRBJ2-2	TGTGCCAGTACCGGGACACAGAACACCGGGGAGCTGTTTTTT	CASTGTQNTGELFF
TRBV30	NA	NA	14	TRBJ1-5	TGTGCCTGGAGTGGGGACACCGAAAATCAGCCCCAGCATTTT	CAWSGDTENQPQHF
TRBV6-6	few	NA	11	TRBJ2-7	TGTGCCAGCAGGATGGAGGGCGAGCAGTACTTC	CASRMEGEQYF
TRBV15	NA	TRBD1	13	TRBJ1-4	TGTGCCAGCTCGGGACAGGTGAATGAAAAACTGTTTTTT	CASSGQVNEKLFF
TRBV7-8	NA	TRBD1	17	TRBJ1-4	TGTGCCAGCAGCTCCAGGGGACAGGGGCGGGATGATGAAAAACTGTTTTTT	CASSSRGQGRDDEKLFF
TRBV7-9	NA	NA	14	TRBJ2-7	TGTGCCAGCAGTCCCGAGGGGAGTTACAGGGAGCAGTACTTC	CASSPEGSYREQYF
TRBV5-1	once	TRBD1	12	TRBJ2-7	TGCGCCAGCAGTAACCAGGGGGTTGAGCAGTACTTC	CASSNQGVEQYF
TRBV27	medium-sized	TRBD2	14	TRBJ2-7	TGTGCCAGCACCCCACGGGGGGTGTCGGGCGAGCAGTACTTC	CASTPRGVSGEQYF
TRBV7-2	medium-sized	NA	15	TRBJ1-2	TGTGCCAGCAGCTTAGGGCTCGGAGGGGCGTATGGCTACACCTTC	CASSLGLGGAYGYTF
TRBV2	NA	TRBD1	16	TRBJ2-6	TGTGCCAGCAGGAAGACAGGGTCTACTGGGGCCAACGTCCTGACTTTC	CASRKTGSTGANVLTF
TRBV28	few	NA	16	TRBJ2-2	TGTGCCAGCAGTACCCGTGGGCTTATTGTCTCCGGGGAGCTGTTTTTT	CASSTRGLIVSGELFF
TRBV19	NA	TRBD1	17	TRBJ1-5	TGTGCCAGTAGTGCGTCCGGGACAGGTCTCTTGGGGCAGCCCCAGCATTTT	CASSASGTGLLGQPQHF
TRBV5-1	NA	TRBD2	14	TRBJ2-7	TGCGCCAGCAGCTTGCTAACTAGCGGCTACGAGCAGTACTTC	CASSLLTSGYEQYF
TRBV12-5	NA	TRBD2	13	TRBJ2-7	TGTGCTAGTGGTTTGGGGACTAGCGGAGGGGTGGCATTC	CASGLGTSGGVAF
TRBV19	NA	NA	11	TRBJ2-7	TGTGCCACCGAACAGGCCTACGAGCAGTACTTC	CATEQAYEQYF
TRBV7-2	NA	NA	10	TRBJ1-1	TGTGCCAGCAGCTTGATTGAAGCTTTCTTT	CASSLIEAFF
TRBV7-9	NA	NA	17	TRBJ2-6	TGTGCCAGCAGCTTAGGCCGGGCTCTGGCTGGGGCCAACGTCCTGACTTTC	CASSLGRALAGANVLTF
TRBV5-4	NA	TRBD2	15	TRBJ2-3	TGTGCCATCCGCACCAGCGGGAACGGGGCGGATACGCAGTATTTT	CAIRTSGNGADTQYF
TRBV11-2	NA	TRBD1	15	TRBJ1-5	TGTGCCAGCAGCCCAAGGACAGGGGGGGATCAGCCCCAGCATTTT	CASSPRTGGDQPQHF
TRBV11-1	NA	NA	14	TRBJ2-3	TGTGCCAGCAGCTTGCAGGGGGGTGAAGATACGCAGTATTTT	CASSLQGGEDTQYF
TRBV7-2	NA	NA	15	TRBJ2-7	TGTGCCAGCACCCCCCGGGCAGGCGGTTTGTACGAGCAGTACTTC	CASTPRAGGLYEQYF
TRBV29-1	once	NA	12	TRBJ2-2	TGCAGCGTTCCAAGCTACACCGGGGAGCTGTTTTTT	CSVPSYTGELFF
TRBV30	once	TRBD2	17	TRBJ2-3	TGTGCCTGGAGTGCCGGGGGGAGGATTGGAGGAGCAGATACGCAGTATTTT	CAWSAGGRIGGADTQYF
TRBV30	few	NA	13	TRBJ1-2	TGTGCCGGGCGGGCAGGGCTTAACTATGGCTACACCTTC	CAGRAGLNYGYTF
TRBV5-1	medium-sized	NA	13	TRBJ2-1	TGCGCCAGCAGATCAGGCGACTACAATGAGCAGTTCTTC	CASRSGDYNEQFF
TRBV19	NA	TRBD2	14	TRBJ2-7	TGTGCCAGTAGTATAGAAGACGGGGGGGGCGAGCAGTACTTC	CASSIEDGGGEQYF
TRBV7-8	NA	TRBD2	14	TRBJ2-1	TGTGCCAGCAGTTATAGCGGGAGGGCTCAGGGGCAGTTCTTC	CASSYSGRAQGQFF
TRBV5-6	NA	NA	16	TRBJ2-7	TGTGCCAGCAGCTTGAAGTTACGTCCAAGCTCCTACGAGCAGTACTTC	CASSLKLRPSSYEQYF
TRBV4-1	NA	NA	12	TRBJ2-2	TGCGCCAGCAGCTTCCGGGGCGGGGAGCTGTTTTTT	CASSFRGGELFF
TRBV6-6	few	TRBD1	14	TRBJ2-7	TGTGCCAGCAGGTTGGGACAGGGGACGTACGAGCAGTACTTC	CASRLGQGTYEQYF